This T cell receptor (beta chain) is from a study of CD4 T cells in relation to SARS-CoV-2 and coronaviruses. Germline-derived CDR1 and CDR2 are WSHSY and SAAADI. This CDR3 contains 15 residues. V shed 6 bases and J 7 bases; nucleotides not matched to a gene: 6. Unexposed donor CD4+ T cells date from 2011-2018, before the COVID-19 pandemic. The cells were cultured for about 10 days before CD4+ T cells were isolated. The method was immunoSEQ multiplex PCR; TCRdb's version includes in-frame clones alone and lacks a portion of them. The table shows about 19,000 clones, with more than 60% occurring only once. As regards this clone: Its antigen is not known.

The sequenced sample consisted of CD4+ T cells from PBMCs, cultured in vitro. The clonotype was recovered from a human donor in good health. The chain combines TRBV10-2 with TRBJ2-1; 13 nucleotides match TRBD2. This CDR3 reads CASRLAGGLGNEQFF. The CDR3 nucleotides are TGCGCCAGCAGACTAGCGGGGGGGCTGGGGAATGAGCAGTTCTTC.